Described below is a single T cell receptor beta chain sequence and its context. Its matching antigen is unknown. Generation of TCR beta libraries employed quantitative 5'-RACE incorporating molecular barcodes. TCRdb itself ran the 5' RACE reads through MiXCR, one entry per CDR3 protein. This table has some 33,000 distinct CDR3 sequences, 12% to 15% appearing once. The record originates from a study of CD8 T cells in ankylosing spondylitis. Whole-study results and caveats: Significantly higher representation of disease-linked clones was reported for matched ankylosing spondylitis synovial fluid. Earlier work had already found some motif variants in reactive arthritis synovial fluid and blood.

Source material: blood. The TCR comes from a male donor with ankylosing spondylitis or in good health (not recorded which).

Here the CDR3 reads CSAEGQPHTGELFF. In nucleotides, the CDR3 is TGCAGCGCCGAGGGGCAACCCCACACCGGGGAGCTGTTTTTT. V gene TRBV29-1 combines with J gene TRBJ2-2, with D perhaps given as TRBD1 or TRBD2 (5 bases each). Per germline, CDR1 SQVTM and CDR2 ANQGSEA. CDR3 length: 14 residues. V was pared by 7 bases and J by 3 bases, with 15 bases between.